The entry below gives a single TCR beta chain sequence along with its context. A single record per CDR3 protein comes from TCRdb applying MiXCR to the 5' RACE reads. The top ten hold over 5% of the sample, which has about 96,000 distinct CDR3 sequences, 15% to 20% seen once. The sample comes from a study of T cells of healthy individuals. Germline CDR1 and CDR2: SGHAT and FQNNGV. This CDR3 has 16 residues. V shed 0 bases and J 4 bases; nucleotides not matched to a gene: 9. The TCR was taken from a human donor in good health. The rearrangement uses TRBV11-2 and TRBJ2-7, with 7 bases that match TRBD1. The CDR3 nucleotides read TGTGCCAGCAGCTTAGATCCCCGTACAGGGGTGTACGAGCAGTACTTC. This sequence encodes CASSLDPRTGVYEQYF.